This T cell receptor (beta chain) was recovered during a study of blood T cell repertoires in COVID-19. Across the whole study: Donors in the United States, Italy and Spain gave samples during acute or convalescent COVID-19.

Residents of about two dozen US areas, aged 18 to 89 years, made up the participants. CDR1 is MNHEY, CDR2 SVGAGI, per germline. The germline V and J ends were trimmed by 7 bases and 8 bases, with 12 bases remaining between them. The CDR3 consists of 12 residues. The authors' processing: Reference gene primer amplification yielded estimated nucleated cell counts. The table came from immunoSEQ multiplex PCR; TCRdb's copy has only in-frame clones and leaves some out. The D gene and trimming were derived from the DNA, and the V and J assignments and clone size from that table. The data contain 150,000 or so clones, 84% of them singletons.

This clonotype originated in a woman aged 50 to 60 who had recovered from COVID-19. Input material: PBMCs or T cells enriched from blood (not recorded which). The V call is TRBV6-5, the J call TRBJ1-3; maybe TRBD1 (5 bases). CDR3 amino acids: CASMGPAYTIYF. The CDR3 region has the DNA TGTGCCAGCATGGGGCCAGCCTACACCATATATTTT.